What follows are 17 T cell receptor beta chains derived from one specimen sequenced in a study of regulatory T cells in long-lasting Graves disease. Documented time point: newly diagnosed GD, antithyroid drugs for less than 3 months. Scientists built the TCR library using RNA that was extracted from PBMCs. Both iRepertoire HTBI primers and Arm-PCR of CDR3 regions were used to build the TCR beta libraries. TCRdb independently ran MiXCR on the multiplex PCR reads; one entry per CDR3 protein. The sample lists 200,000 to 250,000 distinct CDR3 sequences, 20% occurring once. Material: peripheral blood mononuclear cells (PBMCs), obtained at new diagnosis, from a patient treated with antithyroid drugs. These receptors all stem from a female donor with Graves disease.

This clonotype was observed a handful of times. CDR3 sequence: CASQKRVRAGNTIYF. CDR3 sequence (DNA): TGTGCCAGTCAGAAACGCGTCAGGGCTGGAAACACCATATATTTT. V usage is TRBV6-2 or TRBV6-3 and J usage is TRBJ1-3, with D possibly matching TRBD1 (5 bases). Trimming took off 9 bases at V and 2 bases at J, with 17 bases between the two ends. The CDR3 loop spans 15 amino acids. Germline lookup yields CDR1 MNHEY and CDR2 SVGEGT.

This clonotype occurred many times. A read error may account for a junction end that differs from germline. The rearrangement links TRBV5-4 to TRBJ2-1; the D gene could be TRBD1 or TRBD2 (5 bases each). Germline CDR1 SGHNT, CDR2 YYREEE (reference sequence). The CDR3 consists of 15 residues. CDR3 residues: CASSFGTTSSNEQFF. CDR3 DNA: TGTGCCAGCAGCTTCGGGACCACATCCTCCAATGAGCAGTTCTTC.

This clonotype was counted ten times or more. The rearrangement joins TRBV20-1 to TRBJ2-5; D gene unclear. This CDR3 has 13 residues. Looked up from germline, CDR1 is DFQATT and CDR2 is SNEGSKA (reference sequence). With 5 bases removed from V and 5 bases from J, the gap between germline ends came to 15 bases. The CDR3 here is CSAYYMVGETQYF. Written as DNA, the CDR3 is TGCAGTGCTTACTACATGGTAGGGGAGACCCAGTACTTC.

In the case of this clonotype: A much larger clonotype is one base distant, so this may be a read error. The rearrangement uses TRBV3-1 and TRBJ1-4; D is undetermined. The CDR3 covers 19 residues. Trimming removed 4 bases from V and 3 bases from J, with 24 bases in between. The V gene's germline CDR1 is LGHDT and CDR2 YNNKEL (reference sequence). The CDR3 DNA follows: TGTGCCAGCAGCCGGTTCGGGGTTTACTCCCAGCTCGCTAATGAAAAACTGTTTTTT. Translated: CASSRFGVYSQLANEKLFF.

This clonotype came up many times. V and J are TRBV7-9 and TRBJ2-3; D may correspond to TRBD1 or TRBD2 (5 bases each). Germline V lookup: CDR1 SEHNR, CDR2 FQNEAQ (reference sequence). The CDR3 is 14 amino acids. V was clipped by 5 bases and J by 5 bases, with 14 bases between them. DNA of the CDR3: TGTGCCAGCAGCATAGATGGGGGTGGAGATACGCAGTATTTT. It codes for CASSIDGGGDTQYF.

This clonotype was counted many times. The chain uses TRBV2 and TRBJ1-6, with 8 bases that match TRBD1. V gave up 7 bases and J gave up 10 bases; unmatched junction bases: 9. The germline V gene has CDR1 SNHLY and CDR2 FYNNEI. This CDR3 contains 14 residues. The CDR3 DNA sequence: TGTGCCAGCACCGGTGGACAGGGAGGCTCACCCCTCCACTTT. It is translated as CASTGGQGGSPLHF. The full variable domain, rest sourced from reference TRBV2 and TRBJ1-6, is EPEVTQTPSHQVTQMGQEVILRCVPISNHLYFYWYRQILGQKVEFLVSFYNNEISEKSEIFDDQFSVERPDGSNFTLKIRSTKLEDSAMYFCASTGGQGGSPLHFGNGTRLTVT.

This clonotype occurred many times. The CDR3: CASLQGQEQFF. The CDR3 DNA sequence: TGTGCCAGTTTACAGGGACAAGAGCAGTTCTTC. The V gene is TRBV6-2 or TRBV6-3, the J gene TRBJ2-1; tentative D call: TRBD1 (6 bases). The germline V gene has CDR1 MNHEY and CDR2 SVGEGT. Trimming stripped 9 bases from V and 10 bases from J, with 13 bases between. The CDR3 covers 11 residues.

This clonotype occurred many times. The chain recombines TRBV5-5 with TRBJ1-2; D is ambiguous. The V end lost 3 bases, the J end lost 5 bases, and 11 bases lay between the germline ends. Germline V gene data show CDR1 as SGHKS and CDR2 as YYEKEE (reference sequence). The CDR3 has 13 residues. The DNA for the CDR3 is TGTGCCAGCAGCTCACCCGAGTCTTATGGCTACACCTTC. Amino acids: CASSSPESYGYTF.

This clonotype came up many times. The chain joins TRBV20-1 to TRBJ2-7, with 8 positions matching TRBD2. The CDR3 consists of 15 residues. With 6 bases clipped from V and 2 bases from J, the junction kept 12 bases outside the gene matches. CDR1 DFQATT and CDR2 SNEGSKA come from the germline V gene (reference sequence). DNA of the CDR3: TGCAGTGCCCCCTCCGGGGGCGGGAGGACCTACGAGCAGTACTTC. Protein product: CSAPSGGGRTYEQYF.

With respect to this clonotype: The CDR3 carries no conserved terminal phenylalanine or tryptophan, so it likely arises from a read error. V is TRBV20-1 and J is TRBJ1-3; possibly TRBD1 for D (5 bases). Trimming removed 1 base from V and 3 bases from J, with 16 bases in between. This CDR3 comprises 16 residues. The V gene's germline CDR1 is DFQATT and CDR2 SNEGSKA (reference sequence). CDR3 amino acids: CSARAGGSGGGNTIYL. The CDR3 DNA reads as TGCAGTGCTAGAGCGGGGGGGTCTGGAGGTGGAAACACCATATATCTT.

This clonotype showed up many times. V is TRBV11-2 and J is TRBJ1-3, with D unresolved. The germline V gene encodes CDR1 SGHAT and CDR2 FQNNGV. The CDR3 is 14 residues long. The V end lost 5 bases, the J end lost 0 bases, and 8 bases lay between the germline ends. CDR3 protein: CASSPRYSGNTIYF. The CDR3 bases are TGTGCCAGCAGCCCGAGGTACTCTGGAAACACCATATATTTT.

The chain links TRBV27 to TRBJ1-1; D might be TRBD1 (5 bases). Germline assignment: CDR1 MNHEY and CDR2 SMNVEV (reference sequence). This CDR3 spans 17 amino acids. Trimming removed 3 bases at V and 1 base at J, with 18 bases between. CDR3 loop: CASSLTRVGAANTEAFF. The DNA of the CDR3 is TGTGCCAGCAGTTTGACTCGGGTCGGGGCGGCGAACACTGAAGCTTTCTTT.

This clonotype was seen repeatedly, ten times or more. The genes are TRBV28 and TRBJ1-5; no definite D call. The V end was cut by 6 bases, the J end by 0 bases, with 12 bases between. The CDR3 sequence is 15 residues long. Germline lookup yields CDR1 MDHEN and CDR2 SYDVKM. The CDR3 DNA is TGTGCCAGCAGAGCCAGTGGCACTAGCAATCAGCCCCAGCATTTT. As protein: CASRASGTSNQPQHF.

This clonotype was observed at least ten times. The gene calls are TRBV4-2 and TRBJ2-5; either TRBD1 or TRBD2 may supply D (6 bases each). The germline V gene has CDR1 LGHNA and CDR2 YNFKEQ. Deletions cut 0 bases from V and 5 bases from J, with 13 bases between. CDR3 length: 15 amino acids. The DNA of the CDR3 is TGTGCCAGCAGCCAAGAGGGGGGCCGGTGGGAGACCCAGTACTTC. Translated: CASSQEGGRWETQYF.

This clonotype showed up many times. The chain carries TRBV7-2 and TRBJ1-2; D unresolved. CDR1 is SGHTA, CDR2 FQGNSA, per germline. Deletions cut 5 bases from V and 0 bases from J, with 13 bases between. The CDR3 spans 15 residues. This CDR3 is CASSLQLSANYGYTF. The DNA of the CDR3 is TGTGCCAGCAGCCTCCAGTTATCAGCTAACTATGGCTACACCTTC.

This clonotype showed up many times. V and J are TRBV20-1 and TRBJ2-5; 12 nucleotides line up with TRBD2. CDR3 size: 13 residues. Germline-derived CDR1 and CDR2 are DFQATT and SNEGSKA (reference sequence). The junction had 3 bases not matched to a gene; V was cut back by 5 bases and J by 5 bases. The CDR3 here is CSALTSGSETQYF. The CDR3 bases are TGCAGTGCTTTGACTAGCGGGAGTGAGACCCAGTACTTC.

This chain uses TRBV7-9 with TRBJ2-1; 10 bases fit TRBD1. V dropped 2 bases and J dropped 4; count of bases not matched to a gene: 11. This CDR3 spans 18 amino acids. CDR1 and CDR2 (germline): SEHNR, FQNEAQ (reference sequence). CDR3 protein: CASSLLDRGIVGYNEQFF. The CDR3 DNA reads TGTGCCAGCAGCTTACTGGACAGGGGGATAGTTGGGTACAATGAGCAGTTCTTC. Using reference TRBV7-9 and TRBJ2-1 for the parts outside the CDR3, the full variable domain is DTGVSQNPRHKITKRGQNVTFRCDPISEHNRLYWYRQTLGQGPEFLTYFQNEAQLEKSRLLSDRFSAERPKGSFSTLEIQRTEQGDSAMYLCASSLLDRGIVGYNEQFFGPGTRLTVL.